Below, 29 T cell receptor beta chains from the same sample are listed, as sequenced in a study of human T cells and chemical hapten exposure. Using its own MiXCR run on the 5' RACE reads, TCRdb lists one record per CDR3 protein. The table has under 150,000 distinct CDR3 sequences, approximately 20% seen once. The authors' total RNA extraction used unfractionated whole blood. The receptors were gathered from a human donor in good health.

The chain uses TRBV7-2 and TRBJ2-1; possible D gene TRBD2, 5 bases. This CDR3 comprises 16 residues. The germline gives CDR1 SGHTA, CDR2 FQGNSA. V was shortened by 2 bases and J by 1 base, with 12 bases between the two germline ends. The CDR3 loop reads CASSLYPSGSYNEQFF. CDR3 DNA: TGTGCCAGCAGCTTATACCCCAGCGGTTCCTACAATGAGCAGTTCTTC.

This clonotype has more than one count but fewer than ten. The V and J genes are TRBV6-1 and TRBJ2-1; no definite D call. The CDR3 is 13 amino acids. Germline CDR1 reads MNHNS; CDR2 reads SASEGT. The V end lost 7 bases, the J end lost 0 bases, and 7 bases lay between the germline ends. In DNA, the CDR3 is TGTGCCAGCACAGAGAGCTCCTACAATGAGCAGTTCTTC. Amino acids: CASTESSYNEQFF.

This clonotype was detected a few times. V gene TRBV5-5 combines with J gene TRBJ1-4; TRBD1 agrees at 10 bases. Germline-derived CDR1 and CDR2 are SGHKS and YYEKEE (reference sequence). The CDR3 loop spans 17 amino acids. The J segment lost 4 bases and the V segment lost 0 bases, leaving 6 bases of the junction unmatched. DNA for the CDR3: TGTGCCAGCAGCTTGGAGGGACAGGGGACAGTTAATGAAAAACTGTTTTTT. Protein: CASSLEGQGTVNEKLFF.

The J gene is TRBJ2-3, the V gene TRBV3-1; 13 positions match TRBD2. This CDR3 has 14 amino acids. The germline V gene encodes CDR1 LGHDT and CDR2 YNNKEL (reference sequence). Unmatched junction bases numbered 2, after V lost 3 bases and J lost 8 bases. The CDR3 sequence is CASSQGLAGSTQYF. CDR3 coding DNA: TGTGCCAGCAGCCAGGGACTAGCGGGAAGTACGCAGTATTTT.

The genes are TRBV29-1 and TRBJ2-3, with D tentatively TRBD2 (6 bases). Trimming cost V 7 bases and J 2 bases, with 13 bases left between them. Germline values: CDR1 SQVTM, CDR2 ANQGSEA. The CDR3 length is 13 residues. The CDR3 loop is CSAGGVPTDTQYF. In DNA form, the CDR3 reads TGCAGCGCCGGCGGGGTGCCCACAGATACGCAGTATTTT.

The rearrangement links TRBV5-1 to TRBJ2-1; TRBD1 matches 8 bases. Germline V gene sequence: CDR1 SGHRS, CDR2 YFSETQ. The CDR3 is 14 residues long. V was clipped by 4 bases and J by 7 bases; unmatched bases: 7. The CDR3, as DNA: TGCGCCAGCAGCCGTAGACAGGGGTTGAATGAGCAGTTCTTC. It codes for CASSRRQGLNEQFF.

The V and J genes are TRBV27 and TRBJ1-1, with no clear D. With 2 bases removed from V and 7 bases from J, the gap between germline ends came to 11 bases. This CDR3 comprises 13 residues. CDR1 and CDR2 from the germline V gene are MNHEY and SMNVEV (reference sequence). The CDR3 loop reads CASSLSVTGEAFF. Written as DNA, the CDR3 is TGTGCCAGCAGTTTAAGCGTAACCGGTGAAGCTTTCTTT.

This chain links TRBV20-1 with TRBJ1-5; 7 nucleotides agree with TRBD1. The CDR3 runs to 16 residues. J was trimmed by 5 bases and V by 1 base; bases with no gene match: 11. Germline values: CDR1 DFQATT, CDR2 SNEGSKA (reference sequence). The CDR3 sequence: CSARVTGETRDQPQHF. DNA for the CDR3: TGCAGTGCTAGAGTCACAGGGGAGACAAGGGATCAGCCCCAGCATTTT.

This clonotype was counted between two and nine times. This chain links TRBV7-2 with TRBJ1-6, with TRBD1 as a possible D gene (6 bases). Germline V gene sequence: CDR1 SGHTA, CDR2 FQGNSA. Trimming stripped 5 bases from V and 10 bases from J, with 27 bases between. This CDR3 contains 18 residues. The chain's CDR3 is CASSATGTEAAGWSPLHF. In DNA form, the CDR3 reads TGTGCCAGCAGCGCGACAGGCACGGAAGCGGCGGGTTGGTCACCCCTCCACTTT.

This rearrangement joins TRBV29-1 to TRBJ2-7; D might be TRBD1 (6 bases). This CDR3 is 13 amino acids long. From germline, CDR1 is SQVTM and CDR2 ANQGSEA. Trimming stripped 6 bases from V and 3 bases from J, with 15 bases between. The CDR3 spells CSVSRTANYEQYF. Here the CDR3 DNA reads TGCAGCGTCTCACGGACAGCGAACTACGAGCAGTACTTC.

The chain's CDR3 is CASRAAVNYGYTF. For the CDR3, the DNA is TGCGCCAGCAGAGCGGCGGTTAACTATGGCTACACCTTC. V is TRBV5-1 and J is TRBJ1-2; D is unresolved. Germline CDR1 and CDR2: SGHRS and YFSETQ. This CDR3 contains 13 residues. Between the trimmed V and J ends, which lost 5 bases and 1 base, there was a span of 9 bases.

V and J are TRBV2 and TRBJ1-6; D is ambiguous. This CDR3 has 15 residues. V was trimmed by 3 bases and J by 7 bases, leaving 13 bases between them. Germline CDR1 reads SNHLY; CDR2 reads FYNNEI. CDR3 DNA sequence: TGTGCCAGCAGTGATGCTTATCCCGGCAATTCACCCCTCCACTTT. It is translated as CASSDAYPGNSPLHF.

This clonotype was found a few times. This chain uses TRBV28 with TRBJ2-1; possible D gene TRBD2, 5 bases. Trimming took 7 bases from V and 3 from J, leaving 16 bases between them. CDR3 length: 15 amino acids. Germline V gene sequence: CDR1 MDHEN, CDR2 SYDVKM. In nucleotides, the CDR3 is TGTGCCAGCAAGGTTACCGAGGGCTACTACAATGAGCAGTTCTTC. Protein: CASKVTEGYYNEQFF.

The table lists this clonotype with many counts. This chain joins TRBV29-1 and TRBJ2-5; D possibly corresponds to TRBD2 (6 bases). V lost 3 bases and J 2 bases, leaving 16 bases between the germline ends. Germline V gene lookup returns CDR1 SQVTM and CDR2 ANQGSEA. The CDR3 has 15 amino acids. DNA of the CDR3: TGCAGCGTTGAGGGGAGGAAGGGGTATCAAGAGACCCAGTACTTC. Translation gives CSVEGRKGYQETQYF.

The V gene is TRBV28, the J gene TRBJ2-7, with D tentatively TRBD1 (7 bases). CDR1 and CDR2 from the germline V gene are MDHEN and SYDVKM. The CDR3 totals 13 residues. The V end lost 7 bases, the J end lost 4 bases, and 14 bases lay between the germline ends. This CDR3 reads CASIGRGAYEQYF. CDR3 nucleotides: TGTGCCAGCATCGGCAGGGGGGCATACGAGCAGTACTTC.

In this sample, this clonotype turned up a few times. The V call is TRBV29-1, the J call TRBJ2-3; D possibly corresponds to TRBD1 (6 bases). The CDR3 length is 14 residues. V lost 4 bases and J lost 3, with 14 bases in between. From germline, CDR1 is SQVTM and CDR2 ANQGSEA. The CDR3, as DNA: TGCAGCGTTGCCAGGGGTTGGGAGACAGATACGCAGTATTTT. This codes for CSVARGWETDTQYF.

The V and J genes are TRBV30 and TRBJ1-2; D is unclear. The germline V gene encodes CDR1 GTSNPN and CDR2 SVGIG (reference sequence). V was shortened by 0 bases and J by 8 bases, with 13 bases between the two germline ends. This CDR3 spans 13 amino acids. Here the CDR3 reads CAWSVVSGGGYTF. The CDR3 DNA follows: TGTGCCTGGAGTGTAGTATCAGGAGGCGGCTACACCTTC. The variable domain in full, with the rest retrieved from reference TRBV30 and TRBJ1-2, is SQTIHQWPATLVQPVGSPLSLECTVEGTSNPNLYWYRQAAGRGLQLLFYSVGIGQISSEVPQNLSASRPQDRQFILSSKKLLLSDSGFYLCAWSVVSGGGYTFGSGTRLTVV.

This clonotype was recorded a few times. The chain carries TRBV27 and TRBJ2-3; 9 bases map to TRBD1. Germline CDR1 and CDR2: MNHEY and SMNVEV (reference sequence). The J segment lost 8 bases and the V segment lost 7 bases, leaving 10 bases of the junction unmatched. The CDR3 contains 14 residues. The CDR3: CASTITGGWTTQYF. DNA for the CDR3: TGTGCCAGCACTATAACAGGGGGCTGGACTACGCAGTATTTT.

This clonotype was observed a handful of times. The genes are TRBV5-4 and TRBJ2-7; TRBD2 matches 8 bases. Germline lookup yields CDR1 SGHNT and CDR2 YYREEE (reference sequence). V lost 4 bases, J lost 5 bases, and 14 bases stayed unmatched. The CDR3 sequence is 16 residues long. CDR3 sequence reads: CASSRREGAGAHEQYF. CDR3 DNA sequence: TGTGCCAGCAGCCGCCGGGAGGGAGCGGGAGCCCACGAGCAGTACTTC.

V usage is TRBV2 and J usage is TRBJ1-5, with D unclear. Germline lookup yields CDR1 SNHLY and CDR2 FYNNEI. The CDR3 has 12 residues. The germline V and J ends were trimmed by 6 bases and 6 bases, with 9 bases remaining between them. As DNA, the CDR3 is TGTGCCAGCAGCCAGACACGTCAGCCCCAGCATTTT. Translating it yields CASSQTRQPQHF.

The chain is built from TRBV18 and TRBJ2-1, with 11 positions matching TRBD2. Germline assignment: CDR1 KGHSH and CDR2 LQKENI. The junction had 13 bases not matched to a gene; V was cut back by 2 bases and J by 7 bases. The CDR3 is made up of 18 amino acids. As DNA, the CDR3 is TGTGCCAGCTCACCAAGTTTTTGGGGACTAGCGGTGAGGAATGAGCAGTTCTTC. It specifies CASSPSFWGLAVRNEQFF.

The chain uses TRBV28 and TRBJ2-1; TRBD1 is a possible D gene (7 bases). The V gene's germline CDR1 is MDHEN and CDR2 SYDVKM. V lost 5 bases to trimming and J lost 7 bases, with 15 bases between them. The CDR3 contains 14 residues. The CDR3: CASSLVQGRNEQFF. The CDR3 nucleotides read TGTGCCAGCAGTCTAGTACAGGGGAGGAATGAGCAGTTCTTC.

The chain carries TRBV6-5 and TRBJ2-7; TRBD1 is a possible D gene (5 bases). In germline, CDR1 is MNHEY, CDR2 SVGAGI. Trimming removed 5 bases at V and 6 bases at J, with 14 bases between. The length of the CDR3 is 13 residues. CDR3: CASSKSQVGEQYF. The CDR3 DNA is TGTGCCAGCAGTAAATCACAGGTCGGCGAGCAGTACTTC.

In this sample, this clonotype turned up a few times. The chain is built from TRBV5-1 and TRBJ2-5, with D unresolved. CDR3 length: 13 residues. Germline CDR1 SGHRS, CDR2 YFSETQ. Trimming took 7 bases from V and 5 from J, leaving 15 bases between them. CDR3 sequence reads: CASCPSGAETQYF. The CDR3 DNA reads TGCGCCAGCTGCCCTTCGGGTGCGGAGACCCAGTACTTC. The variable domain in full, completed from reference TRBV5-1 and TRBJ2-5, reads KAGVTQTPRYLIKTRGQQVTLSCSPISGHRSVSWYQQTPGQGLQFLFEYFSETQRNKGNFPGRFSGRQFSNSRSEMNVSTLELGDSALYLCASCPSGAETQYFGPGTRLLVL.

The chain is built from TRBV29-1 and TRBJ1-5; D unresolved. Deletions cut 4 bases from V and 7 bases from J, with 11 bases between. The CDR3 totals 12 residues. The V gene's germline CDR1 is SQVTM and CDR2 ANQGSEA. The CDR3 loop is CSVVRPGQPQHF. The CDR3 DNA sequence: TGCAGCGTTGTACGGCCGGGACAGCCCCAGCATTTT. Supplemented by reference TRBV29-1 and TRBJ1-5, the full variable domain reads SAVISQKPSRDICQRGTSLTIQCQVDSQVTMMFWYRQQPGQSLTLIATANQGSEATYESGFVIDKFPISRPNLTFSTLTVSNMSPEDSSIYLCSVVRPGQPQHFGDGTRLSIL.

The chain recombines TRBV19 with TRBJ2-2, with a tentative D call TRBD2 (5 bases). The V and J ends lost 4 bases and 4 bases respectively, with 10 bases between them. CDR1 is LNHDA, CDR2 SQIVND, per germline (reference sequence). The CDR3 sequence is 14 residues long. The CDR3 spells CASSRRGSTGELFF. CDR3 DNA sequence: TGTGCCAGTAGTAGGAGAGGGAGCACCGGGGAGCTGTTTTTT.

This clonotype appeared a few times. The CDR3 DNA reads as TGTGCCAGCCGGGACTCCATATTAAAACAGTACTTC. Translated: CASRDSILKQYF. The gene calls are TRBV28 and TRBJ2-7, with D perhaps TRBD2 (6 bases). V was cut by 8 bases and J by 10 bases, with 18 bases left in between. CDR1 and CDR2 (germline): MDHEN, SYDVKM. The CDR3 totals 12 residues.

The chain is built from TRBV2 and TRBJ1-5; 8 nucleotides line up with TRBD1. Germline assignment: CDR1 SNHLY and CDR2 FYNNEI. V trimming: 5 bases; J trimming: 0 bases; junction bases outside the gene matches: 3. CDR3 length: 15 amino acids. The DNA for the CDR3 is TGTGCCAGCAGTAGGGGACAGGCTAGCAATCAGCCCCAGCATTTT. Its protein product is CASSRGQASNQPQHF.

The chain uses TRBV12-3 or TRBV12-4 and TRBJ1-6, with a possible D match to TRBD1 (6 bases). The CDR3 length is 13 residues. V lost 11 bases and J lost 11, with 19 bases in between. The CDR3 region is CASSRQGRTPLHF. The CDR3 nucleotides are TGTGCCTCCTCCCGGCAGGGGCGGACACCCCTCCACTTT.